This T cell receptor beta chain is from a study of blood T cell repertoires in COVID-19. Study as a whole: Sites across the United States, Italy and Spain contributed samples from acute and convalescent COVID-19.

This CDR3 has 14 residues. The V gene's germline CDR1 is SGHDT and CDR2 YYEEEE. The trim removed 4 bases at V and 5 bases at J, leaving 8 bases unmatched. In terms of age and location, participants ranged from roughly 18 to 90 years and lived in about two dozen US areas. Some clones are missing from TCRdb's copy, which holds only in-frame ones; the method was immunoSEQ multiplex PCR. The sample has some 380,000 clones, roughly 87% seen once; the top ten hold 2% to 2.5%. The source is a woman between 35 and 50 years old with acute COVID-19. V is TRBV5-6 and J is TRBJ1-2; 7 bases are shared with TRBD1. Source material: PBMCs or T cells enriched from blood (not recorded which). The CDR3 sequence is CASSRDSPGYGYTF. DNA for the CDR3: TGTGCCAGCAGCAGGGACAGCCCGGGGTATGGCTACACCTTC.